The source of this TCR beta chain is a study of blood T cell repertoires in COVID-19 (dated by TCRdb to the early 2020s). Study-level background: The collaborator samples originated in the United States, Italy and Spain and spanned the acute and convalescent phases of COVID-19. The material from the prospective study consisted of cDNA or gDNA derived from T cells, B-cell-depleted T cells, or PBMCs. Subjects who had been exposed to COVID-19, were actively infected with it, or had recovered from it provided the deeply sampled blood TCRbeta repertoires that made up the dataset. A freely available public database, intended as a resource for researchers studying the immune response to SARS-CoV-2, is where the repertoires were released. The samples were drawn from two sources: the first 160 participants of the ongoing ImmuneRACE study, and 950 to 1,500 subjects contributed by 6 global collaborators. The sample metadata nearly always contained a de-identified subject ID, COVID-19 status, age in years and sex. Where available, HLA class I and class II types were taken from metadata supplied by the sample provider and were not determined by assay-based typing. What the research found in general, with its limitations: Clinical and demographic metadata were provided uncurated, with the amount varying by source and participant.

The immunoSEQ Assay, a bias-controlled multiplex PCR, was used to amplify TCRbeta CDR3 regions from genomic DNA. Regarding the original processing steps: The number of nucleated cells in each sample was estimated from the amplification of reference gene primers within the assay. To quantify the absolute abundance of each unique TCRbeta CDR3 rearrangement, sequence reads were collapsed and filtered. For each sample, productive Simpson clonality was calculated as the square root of Simpson's diversity index across productive rearrangements. TCRdb stores this immuneACCESS table with in-frame sequences only. Part of the clones is absent; in the studies checked, under half of the shortfall reflects unresolved V genes, and no reason is known for the rest. V and J calls and clone size follow that table, whereas D and trimming were derived from the DNA. The sample table lists 200,000 to 250,000 clones, roughly four fifths of them with a count of one. The top ten clones comprise approximately 8% of the sample.

Comment on this clone: Its antigen is currently not known. Per-base quality was not reported, and no clone a single base away is much larger than it.

V has 7 bases trimmed and J has 11 bases trimmed; junction bases matching no gene number 7. CDR1 MDHEN and CDR2 SYDVKM were looked up in the germline V gene. There are 12 amino acids in the CDR3, from cysteine to phenylalanine inclusive. Only the CDR3 part of the read is kept: 36 bases, read in frame from the first base. Collaborating institutions collected whole blood in K2EDTA tubes following their own protocols. Collaborator samples were shipped for TCRbeta analysis as frozen whole blood, isolated PBMCs, or DNA extracted from either sample type. The sequence was obtained from a woman aged 45-60 years with active or convalescent COVID-19. The chain links TRBV28 with TRBJ1-4; 7 bases in the junction line up with TRBD1. Sequencing used peripheral blood. The DNA reads TGTGCCAGCACAAGACAGGGTGGGAAACTGTTTTTT. Its coded protein is CASTRQGGKLFF.